This T cell receptor (beta chain) is drawn from a study of T cells in Graves' hyperthyroidism and ophthalmopathy. Trimming removed 4 bases from V and 7 bases from J, with 8 bases in between. The CDR3 covers 13 residues. Looked up from germline, CDR1 is MGHRA and CDR2 is YSYEKL. The hyperthyroidism was newly diagnosed and had lasted under 2 months; the patients were aged 18 to 65. Blood was drawn at first hyperthyroidism diagnosis, before any ophthalmopathy symptoms. The CDR3 regions of TCR beta were amplified from RNA transcripts. An initial round of RT-PCR targeting the TCR CDR3 relied on the HTBI primer set. TCRdb reanalysed the multiplex PCR reads using MiXCR and keeps one entry per CDR3 protein. This table holds approximately 360,000 distinct CDR3 sequences, 15% to 18% found once.

The origin of this receptor is a woman between 18 and 30 years old with Graves' hyperthyroidism that later progressed to Graves' ophthalmopathy. The genes are TRBV4-1 and TRBJ1-6; TRBD1 might be the D (5 bases). What was sequenced was blood. CDR3 residues: CASSRSGNSPLHF. CDR3 bases: TGCGCCAGCAGCCGTTCAGGGAATTCACCCCTCCACTTT.